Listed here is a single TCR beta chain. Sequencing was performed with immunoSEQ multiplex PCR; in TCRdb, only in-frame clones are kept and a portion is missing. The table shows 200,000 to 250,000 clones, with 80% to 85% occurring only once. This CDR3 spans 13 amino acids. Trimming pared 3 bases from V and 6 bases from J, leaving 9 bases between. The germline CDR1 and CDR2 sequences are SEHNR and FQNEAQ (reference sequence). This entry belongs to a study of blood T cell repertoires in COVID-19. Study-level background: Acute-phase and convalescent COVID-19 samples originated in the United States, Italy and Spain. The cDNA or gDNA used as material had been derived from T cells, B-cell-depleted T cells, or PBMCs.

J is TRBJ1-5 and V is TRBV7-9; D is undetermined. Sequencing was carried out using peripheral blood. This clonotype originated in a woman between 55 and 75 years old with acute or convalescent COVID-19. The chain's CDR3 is CASSFEGSQPQHF. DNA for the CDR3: TGTGCCAGCAGCTTTGAGGGAAGTCAGCCCCAGCATTTT.